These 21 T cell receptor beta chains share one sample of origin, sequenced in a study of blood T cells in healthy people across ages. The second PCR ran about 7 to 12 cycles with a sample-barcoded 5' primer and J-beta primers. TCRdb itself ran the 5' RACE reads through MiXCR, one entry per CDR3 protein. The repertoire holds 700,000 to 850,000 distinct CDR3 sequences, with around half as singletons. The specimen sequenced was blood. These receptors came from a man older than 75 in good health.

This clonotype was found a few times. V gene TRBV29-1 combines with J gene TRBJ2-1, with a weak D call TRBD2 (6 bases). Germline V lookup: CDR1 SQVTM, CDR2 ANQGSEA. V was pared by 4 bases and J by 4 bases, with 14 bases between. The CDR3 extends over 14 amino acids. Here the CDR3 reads CSVAGPSAYNEQFF. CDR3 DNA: TGCAGCGTTGCCGGGCCTAGCGCTTACAATGAGCAGTTCTTC.

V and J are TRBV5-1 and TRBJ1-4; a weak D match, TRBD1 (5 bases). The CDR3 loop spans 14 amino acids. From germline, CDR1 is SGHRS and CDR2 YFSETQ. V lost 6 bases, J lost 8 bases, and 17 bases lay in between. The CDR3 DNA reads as TGCGCCAGCACTCCGGGACCCGGGCAGGAAAAACTGTTTTTT. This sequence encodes CASTPGPGQEKLFF.

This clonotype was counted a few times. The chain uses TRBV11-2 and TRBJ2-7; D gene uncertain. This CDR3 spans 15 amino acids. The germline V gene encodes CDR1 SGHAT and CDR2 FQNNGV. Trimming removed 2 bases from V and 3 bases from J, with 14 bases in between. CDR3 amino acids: CASSLQMVLGYEQYF. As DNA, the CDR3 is TGTGCCAGCAGCTTACAGATGGTGCTAGGCTACGAGCAGTACTTC.

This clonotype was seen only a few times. The DNA for the CDR3 is TGTGCCAGCAGTCGCGATGAGCAGTACTTC. This translates into CASSRDEQYF. V usage is TRBV12-3 or TRBV12-4 and J usage is TRBJ2-5; no definite D call. V gave up 5 bases and J gave up 11 bases, with 9 bases separating them. This CDR3 contains 10 residues.

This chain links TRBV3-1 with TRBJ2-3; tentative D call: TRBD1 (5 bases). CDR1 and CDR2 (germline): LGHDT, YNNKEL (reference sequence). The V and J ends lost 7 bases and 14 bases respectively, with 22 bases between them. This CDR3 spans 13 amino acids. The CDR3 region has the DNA TGTGCCAGCAAGAGTTCCGGAGACAGATACGCGTATTTT. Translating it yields CASKSSGDRYAYF.

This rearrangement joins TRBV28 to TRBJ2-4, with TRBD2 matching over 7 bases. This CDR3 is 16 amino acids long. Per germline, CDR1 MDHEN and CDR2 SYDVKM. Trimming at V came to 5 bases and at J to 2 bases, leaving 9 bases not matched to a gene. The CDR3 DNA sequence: TGTGCCAGCAGTGCCGACGCGGGGGTACCCAAAAACATTCAGTACTTC. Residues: CASSADAGVPKNIQYF.

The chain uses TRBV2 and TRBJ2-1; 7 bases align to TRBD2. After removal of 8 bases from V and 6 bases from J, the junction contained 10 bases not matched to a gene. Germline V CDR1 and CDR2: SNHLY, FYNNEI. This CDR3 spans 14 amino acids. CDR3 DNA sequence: TGTGCCAGCGGGCGACAGCGGGAACCCAATGAGCAGTTCTTC. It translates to CASGRQREPNEQFF.

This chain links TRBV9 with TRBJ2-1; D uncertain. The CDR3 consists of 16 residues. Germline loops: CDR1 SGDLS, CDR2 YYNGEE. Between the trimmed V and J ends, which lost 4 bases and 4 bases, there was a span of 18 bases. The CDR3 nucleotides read TGTGCCAGCAGCCCCCTGAGACGAGCTGCTTACAATGAGCAGTTCTTC. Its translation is CASSPLRRAAYNEQFF.

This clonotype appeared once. Written as DNA, the CDR3 is TGTGCCAGCTCACCACGGGGAATCACCGGCTACGAGCAGTACTTC. Translation: CASSPRGITGYEQYF. The gene calls are TRBV18 and TRBJ2-7; unclear D gene. Germline-derived CDR1 and CDR2 are KGHSH and LQKENI. V was shortened by 1 base and J by 3 bases, with 13 bases between the two germline ends. This CDR3 spans 15 amino acids.

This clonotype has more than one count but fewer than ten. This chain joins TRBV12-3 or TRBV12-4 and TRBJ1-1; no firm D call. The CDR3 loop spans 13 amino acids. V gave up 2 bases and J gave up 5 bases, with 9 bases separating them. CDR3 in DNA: TGTGCCAGCAGTTTACACCGAGAAACTGAAGCTTTCTTT. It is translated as CASSLHRETEAFF.

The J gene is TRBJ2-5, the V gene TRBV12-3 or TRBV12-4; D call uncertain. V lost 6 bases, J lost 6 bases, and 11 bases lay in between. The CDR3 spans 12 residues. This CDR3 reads CASSPRIQTQYF. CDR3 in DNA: TGTGCCAGCAGCCCCCGTATCCAGACCCAGTACTTC.

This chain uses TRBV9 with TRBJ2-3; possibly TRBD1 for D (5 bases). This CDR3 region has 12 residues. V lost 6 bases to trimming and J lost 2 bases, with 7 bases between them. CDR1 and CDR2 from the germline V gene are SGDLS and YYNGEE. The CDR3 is CASTGNTDTQYF. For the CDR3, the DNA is TGTGCCAGCACAGGGAACACAGATACGCAGTATTTT.

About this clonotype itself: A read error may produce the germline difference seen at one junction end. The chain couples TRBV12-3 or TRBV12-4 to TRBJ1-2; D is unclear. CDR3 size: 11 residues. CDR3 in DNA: TGTGCCAGCAGTTCATACTATGGCAACACCTTC. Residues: CASSSYYGNTF.

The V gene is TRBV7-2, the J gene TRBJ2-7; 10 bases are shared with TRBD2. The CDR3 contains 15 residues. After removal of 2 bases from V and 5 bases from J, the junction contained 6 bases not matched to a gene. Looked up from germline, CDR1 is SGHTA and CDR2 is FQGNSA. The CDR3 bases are TGTGCCAGCAGCTTACTAGCGGGGGCTGGGGACGAGCAGTACTTC. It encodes CASSLLAGAGDEQYF.

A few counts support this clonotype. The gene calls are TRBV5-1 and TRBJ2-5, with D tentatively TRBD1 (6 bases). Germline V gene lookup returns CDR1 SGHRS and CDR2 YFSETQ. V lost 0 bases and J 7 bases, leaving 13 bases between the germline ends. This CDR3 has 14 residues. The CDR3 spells CASSLGSGAGTQYF. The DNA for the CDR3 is TGCGCCAGCAGCTTGGGCTCAGGGGCAGGGACCCAGTACTTC.

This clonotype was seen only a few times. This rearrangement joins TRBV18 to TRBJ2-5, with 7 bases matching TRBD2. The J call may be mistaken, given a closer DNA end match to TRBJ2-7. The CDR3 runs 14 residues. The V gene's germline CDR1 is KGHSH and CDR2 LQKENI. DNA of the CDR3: TGTGCCAGCTCACCACGGGAGGGAAACTACGAGCAGTACTTC. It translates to CASSPREGNYEQYF.

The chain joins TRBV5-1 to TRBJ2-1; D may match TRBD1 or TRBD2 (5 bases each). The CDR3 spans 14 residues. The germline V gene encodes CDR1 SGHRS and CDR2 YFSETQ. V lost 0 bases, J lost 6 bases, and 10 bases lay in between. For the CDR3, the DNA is TGCGCCAGCAGCTTGGGGGGGTTCGGCAATGAGCAGTTCTTC. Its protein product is CASSLGGFGNEQFF.

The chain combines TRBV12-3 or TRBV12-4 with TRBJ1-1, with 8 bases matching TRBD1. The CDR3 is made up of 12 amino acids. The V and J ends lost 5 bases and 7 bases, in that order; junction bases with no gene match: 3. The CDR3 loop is CASSPDRGEAFF. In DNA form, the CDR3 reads TGTGCCAGCAGTCCCGACAGGGGTGAAGCTTTCTTT.

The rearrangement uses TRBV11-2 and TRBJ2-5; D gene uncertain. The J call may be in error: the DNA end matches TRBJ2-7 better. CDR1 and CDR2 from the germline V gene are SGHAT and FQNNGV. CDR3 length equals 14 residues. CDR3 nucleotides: TGTGCCAGCAGCTTAGAGGTGGCATCCTACGAGCAGTACTTC. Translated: CASSLEVASYEQYF.

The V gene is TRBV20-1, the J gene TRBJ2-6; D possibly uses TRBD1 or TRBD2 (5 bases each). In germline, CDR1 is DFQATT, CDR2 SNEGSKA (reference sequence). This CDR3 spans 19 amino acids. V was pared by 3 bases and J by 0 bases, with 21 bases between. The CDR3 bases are TGCAGTGCTAGGGTTCAAGATCCGGGACGGTTCTCTGGGGCCAACGTCCTGACTTTC. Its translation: CSARVQDPGRFSGANVLTF.

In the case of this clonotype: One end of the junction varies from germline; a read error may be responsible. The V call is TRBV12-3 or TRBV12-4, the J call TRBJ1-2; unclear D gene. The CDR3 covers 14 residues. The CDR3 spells CASSVAIAFLGYTF. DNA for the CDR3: TGTGCCAGCAGTGTAGCGATCGCCTTCCTGGGCTACACCTTC.